This T cell receptor (beta chain) was identified during a study of blood T cell repertoires in COVID-19. Study-wide context: Sites in the United States, Italy and Spain provided acute and convalescent COVID-19 samples. The analysed material was cDNA or gDNA that came from T cells, B-cell-depleted T cells, or PBMCs.

Original methodology: Using reference gene primer amplification, nucleated cell counts were estimated. Using immunoSEQ multiplex PCR, the repertoire was profiled, and TCRdb retains in-frame clones only, with some absent. V and J calls and clone size are those listed in that table; D and trimming were worked out from the DNA. Among 250,000 or so clones, 70% to 85% were seen once, and the ten largest hold 3% to 3.5%. The CDR3 consists of 12 residues. Germline lookup yields CDR1 SGHNT and CDR2 YYREEE (reference sequence). V lost 7 bases, J lost 2 bases, and 8 bases lay in between. The sequence was collected from a woman aged 80 or over with acute or convalescent COVID-19. This chain joins TRBV5-4 and TRBJ2-3; tentative D call: TRBD1 (5 bases). The sample comprised peripheral blood. The CDR3 loop reads CASCRDTDTQYF. CDR3 coding DNA: TGTGCCAGCTGCAGGGACACAGATACGCAGTATTTT.